This TCR beta chain was identified during a study of blood T cells in healthy people across ages. Findings and limits, study-wide: Unsorted PBMCs ruled out conclusive naive versus antigen-experienced comparison. Long-lived and aged donors differed, with more naive CD4+ cells and higher diversity in the long-lived.

CDR1 is SGHRS and CDR2 is YFSETQ in the germline V gene. The CDR3 sequence is 14 residues long. Trimming shortened V by 4 bases and J by 2 bases, and 10 bases separated the two germline ends. A second PCR, run for about 7 to 11 cycles, used a sample-barcoded 5' primer plus a J-beta primer mix. Through a template-switch adaptor with 12 random nucleotides, each cDNA molecule received a tag. MiXCR was run by TCRdb on the 5' RACE reads, yielding one entry per CDR3 protein. The table has 800,000 or so distinct CDR3 sequences, roughly 60% seen once. Notes on this clonotype: The antigen is not known.

The specimen was blood. The V and J genes are TRBV5-1 and TRBJ2-1; D might be TRBD1 (6 bases). The sequence derives from a young man in good health. CDR3 protein: CASSRQDPYNEQFF. The CDR3 DNA follows: TGCGCCAGCAGCCGACAGGACCCCTACAATGAGCAGTTCTTC.